This entry lists 5 T cell receptor beta chains sequenced from one sample in a study of identifying expanded T cells in peripheral blood. The method was immunoSEQ multiplex PCR; TCRdb's version includes in-frame clones alone and lacks a portion of them. The sample records around 120,000 clones, around 89% being singletons. The material sequenced was blood. The receptors come from a person aged 18 to 70 in good health.

The chain is built from TRBV14 and TRBJ1-4; possibly TRBD1 for D (5 bases). The CDR3 has 12 amino acids. From germline, CDR1 is SGHDN and CDR2 FVKESK. Trimming removed 6 bases from V and 10 bases from J, with 12 bases in between. The CDR3 here is CASSQTGGKLFF. CDR3 sequence (DNA): TGTGCCAGCAGTCAAACCGGGGGAAAACTGTTTTTT.

J is TRBJ1-1 and V is TRBV18, with D possibly matching TRBD1 (5 bases). Trimming left V 3 bases short and J 4 bases short, with 15 bases between. Germline V lookup: CDR1 KGHSH, CDR2 LQKENI. This CDR3 region has 15 residues. CDR3 sequence: CASSPQGATGTEAFF. CDR3 sequence (DNA): TGTGCCAGCTCACCCCAAGGGGCCACAGGCACTGAAGCTTTCTTT.

The chain couples TRBV27 to TRBJ2-7, with a possible D match to TRBD2 (5 bases). This CDR3 is built from 15 residues. V was shortened by 1 base and J by 1 base, with 11 bases between the two germline ends. Germline V gene sequence: CDR1 MNHEY, CDR2 SMNVEV (reference sequence). In DNA form, the CDR3 reads TGTGCCAGCAGTTTATGGGCGGGCCGATCCTACGAGCAGTACTTC. Amino acid sequence: CASSLWAGRSYEQYF.

This clone was observed a single time. V usage is TRBV19 and J usage is TRBJ2-1; D ambiguous. CDR3 length: 12 residues. Trimming removed 3 bases at V and 1 base at J, with 1 base between. Germline-derived CDR1 and CDR2 are LNHDA and SQIVND (reference sequence). The CDR3: CASSMSYNEQFF. For the CDR3, the DNA is TGTGCCAGTAGTATGTCCTACAATGAGCAGTTCTTC.

This clone showed up just once. V is TRBV29-1 and J is TRBJ1-1, with a weak D call TRBD1 (5 bases). CDR3 size: 12 residues. V shed 4 bases and J shed 3 bases, with 9 bases lying between them. Germline V lookup: CDR1 SQVTM, CDR2 ANQGSEA. This CDR3 is CSVGRGDTEAFF. As DNA, the CDR3 is TGCAGCGTTGGAAGGGGAGACACTGAAGCTTTCTTT.